The present entry profiles one T cell receptor (beta chain) with its context. Its target is unknown. The junction does not match germline at one end; this may be a read error. TCRdb re-called the RACE reads through MiXCR, storing one row per CDR3 protein. The table records just under 350,000 distinct CDR3 sequences, around 7% of them present only once. This entry belongs to a study of human T cells and chemical hapten exposure. Turning to the study itself: Patients, predominantly female, presented with alopecia areata, totalis or universalis. Study observations and caveats: TCRs exceeding 1 in 1000 frequency stayed unchanged with DPC sensitization.

Noted time point: patch test 1, 2 weeks after DPC sensitization. The sample's treatment: therapeutic diphenylcyclopropenone sensitization with weekly scalp DPC. Donors were 18 to 70-year-old alopecia patients suitable for DPC. Germline-derived CDR1 and CDR2 are SGHRS and YFSETQ. The length of the CDR3 is 14 residues. The TCR comes from a woman aged 18-29 years with alopecia areata. Some clones in this sample may be carry-over from other donors' samples. This chain uses TRBV5-1 with TRBJ1-5; 8 positions match TRBD1. Sequences were derived from whole blood, sampled in connection with sensitization to the hapten diphenylcyclopropenone (DPC). The CDR3 sequence is CSSSPGQGYQPQHF. In DNA, the CDR3 is TGCTCCAGCAGCCCCGGACAGGGATACCAGCCCCAGCATTTT.